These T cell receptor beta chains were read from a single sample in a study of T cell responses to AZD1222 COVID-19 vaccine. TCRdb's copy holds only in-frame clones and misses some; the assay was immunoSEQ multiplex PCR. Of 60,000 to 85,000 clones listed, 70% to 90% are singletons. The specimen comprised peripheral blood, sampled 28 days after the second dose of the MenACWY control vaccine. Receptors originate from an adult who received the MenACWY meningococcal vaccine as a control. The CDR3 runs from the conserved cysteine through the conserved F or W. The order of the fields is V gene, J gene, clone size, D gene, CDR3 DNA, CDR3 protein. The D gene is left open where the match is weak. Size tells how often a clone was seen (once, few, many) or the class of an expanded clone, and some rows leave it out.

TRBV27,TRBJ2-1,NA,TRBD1,TGTGCCAGCAGTTTCGACCGGGACAGGTTCGATGAGCAGTTCTTC,CASSFDRDRFDEQFF
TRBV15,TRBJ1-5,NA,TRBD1,TGTGCCACCAGCAGAGATAGAACAGGGGTTCAGCCCCAGCATTTT,CATSRDRTGVQPQHF
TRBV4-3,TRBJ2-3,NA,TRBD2,TGCGCCAGCAGTCGGGTGGCGGGAGCGAGAGATACGCAGTATTTT,CASSRVAGARDTQYF
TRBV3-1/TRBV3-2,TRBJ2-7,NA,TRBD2,TGTGCCAGCAGCCAAGACGGGGGGGCGACCTACGAGCAGTACTTC,CASSQDGGATYEQYF
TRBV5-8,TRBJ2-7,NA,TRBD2,TGTGCCAGCAGCCTTTGGTTAGGGCTAGCGGGAGCCGAGCAGTACTTC,CASSLWLGLAGAEQYF
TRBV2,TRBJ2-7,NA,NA,TGTGCCAGCAACGTAGGCCTACTCCTCGAGCAGTACTTC,CASNVGLLLEQYF
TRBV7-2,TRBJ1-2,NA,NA,TGTGCCAGCAGCTTAGCGGCGGGAGGGGTGGTCTATGGCTACACCTTC,CASSLAAGGVVYGYTF
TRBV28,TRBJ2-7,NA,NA,TGTGCCAGCAGGTCACCGGGACGGATAACCTACGAGCAGTACTTC,CASRSPGRITYEQYF
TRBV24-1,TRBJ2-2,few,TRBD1,TGTGCCACCAGTGATCGACAGGGGTCCTTAGGCGGGGAGCTGTTTTTT,CATSDRQGSLGGELFF
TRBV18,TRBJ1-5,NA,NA,TGTGCCAGCTCACCGGGTGTAGGGGACAATCAGCCCCAGCATTTT,CASSPGVGDNQPQHF
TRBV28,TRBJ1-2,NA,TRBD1,TGTGCCAGCAAACTCGGGACAGGGGGCGGTATCTATGGCTACACCTTC,CASKLGTGGGIYGYTF
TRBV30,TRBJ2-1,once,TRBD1,TGTGCCTGGGCAACAGGGGTGGGCTCCTACAATGAGCAGTTCTTC,CAWATGVGSYNEQFF
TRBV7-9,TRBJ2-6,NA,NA,TGTGCCAGCAGCGATACTGAGGACTGGGAGGACTCTGGGGCCAACGTCCTGACTTTC,CASSDTEDWEDSGANVLTF
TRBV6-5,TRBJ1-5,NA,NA,TGTGCCAGCAGTTATGGCAGGGCTCAGCCCCAGCATTTT,CASSYGRAQPQHF
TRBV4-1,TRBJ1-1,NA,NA,TGCGCCAGCAGCCAAGACAGGGTTGGGTACACTGAAGCTTTCTTT,CASSQDRVGYTEAFF
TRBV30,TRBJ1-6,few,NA,TGTGCCTGGAGTCTCACAGCGAATTCACCCCTCCACTTT,CAWSLTANSPLHF
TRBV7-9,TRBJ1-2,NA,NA,TGTGCCAGCACCAAGGCGGGGACGGCCCCTTATTATGGCTACACCTTC,CASTKAGTAPYYGYTF
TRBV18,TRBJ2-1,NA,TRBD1,TGTGCCAGCTCACCCTACCGGGACAGGGGCGATGAGCAGTTCTTC,CASSPYRDRGDEQFF
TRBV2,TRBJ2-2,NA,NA,TGTGCCAGCAAGGTGGTAGACACCGGGGAGCTGTTTTTT,CASKVVDTGELFF
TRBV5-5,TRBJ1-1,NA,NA,TGTGCCAGCAGCTTATGGGAGAACACTGAAGCTTTCTTT,CASSLWENTEAFF
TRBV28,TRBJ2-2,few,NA,TGTGCCAGCAGTCTGCGGTCTTGGACTACCCAAACCGGGGAGCTGTTTTTT,CASSLRSWTTQTGELFF
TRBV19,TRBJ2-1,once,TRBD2,TGTGCCAGTAGTCTCCTAGCGGGAGAAAATGAGCAGTTCTTC,CASSLLAGENEQFF
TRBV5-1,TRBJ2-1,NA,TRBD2,TGCGCCAGCAGCTTAAGTAGCGGGGTCGGTGAGCAGTTCTTC,CASSLSSGVGEQFF
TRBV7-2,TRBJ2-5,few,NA,TGTGCCAGCAGCTTAGGGCGGCACCAAGAGACCCAGTACTTC,CASSLGRHQETQYF
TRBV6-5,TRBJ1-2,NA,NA,TGTGCCAGCAGTTACGGATCCTATGGCTACACCTTC,CASSYGSYGYTF
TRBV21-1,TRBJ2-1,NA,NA,TGTGCCAGCAGCAAAGGGCCAGGTCGGGCGTACAATGAGCAGTTCTTC,CASSKGPGRAYNEQFF
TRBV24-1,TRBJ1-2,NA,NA,TGTGCCACCAGTGAGGACGGGGAACGGGACTACACCTTC,CATSEDGERDYTF
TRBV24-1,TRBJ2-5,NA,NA,TGTGCCACCAGTGGCCCAGGACAGCAAGAGACCCAGTACTTC,CATSGPGQQETQYF
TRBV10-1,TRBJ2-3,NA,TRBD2,TGCGCCAGCAGCACTAGCGGGGGAGACCTTCCAACTAGCACAGATACGCAGTATTTT,CASSTSGGDLPTSTDTQYF
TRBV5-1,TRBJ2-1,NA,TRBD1,TGCGCCAGCAGACCCGACATTCCGGGACAGGAGCAGTTCTTC,CASRPDIPGQEQFF
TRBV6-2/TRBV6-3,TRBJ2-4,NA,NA,TGTGCCAGCACCCCCGGGACCTACATTCAGTACTTC,CASTPGTYIQYF
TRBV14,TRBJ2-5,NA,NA,TGTGCCAGCAGCCAAACCAGGGGGACCCAGTACTTC,CASSQTRGTQYF
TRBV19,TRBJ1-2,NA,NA,TGTGCCAGTAGTATAAATGGAAAGACCGCACACTATGGCTACACCTTC,CASSINGKTAHYGYTF
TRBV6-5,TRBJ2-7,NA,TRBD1,TGTGCCAGCAGTTACTCACCGGGACAGAGCTCCTACGAGCAGTACTTC,CASSYSPGQSSYEQYF
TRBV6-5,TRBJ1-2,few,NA,TGTGCCAGCCGGTGGCGGGGGGGAGGCTACACCTTC,CASRWRGGGYTF
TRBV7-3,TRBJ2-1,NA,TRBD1,TGTGCCAGCAGCTTCCCGGGACAGGGCAACAATGAGCAGTTCTTC,CASSFPGQGNNEQFF
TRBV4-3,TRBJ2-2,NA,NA,TGCGCCAGCAGCCAAGATTGGATAAGCAGGGGCACCGGGGAGCTGTTTTTT,CASSQDWISRGTGELFF
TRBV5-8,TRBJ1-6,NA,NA,TGTGCCAGCAGCTTCCGCGAGGGACCCCTCCACTTT,CASSFREGPLHF
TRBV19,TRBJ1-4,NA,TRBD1,TGTGCCACCACAGGGGGAACTAATGAAAAACTGTTTTTT,CATTGGTNEKLFF
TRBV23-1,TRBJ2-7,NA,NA,TGCGCCAGCAGTCAATCTGGATACGAGCAGTACTTC,CASSQSGYEQYF
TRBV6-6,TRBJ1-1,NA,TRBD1,TGTGCCAGCAGGCAGGGGGCGGTAGACACTGAAGCTTTCTTT,CASRQGAVDTEAFF
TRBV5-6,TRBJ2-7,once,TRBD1,TGTGCCAGCAGCTTGGACAGGGGCTACGAGCAGTACTTC,CASSLDRGYEQYF
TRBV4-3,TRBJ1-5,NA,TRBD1,TGCGCCAGCAGCCAAGTTACAGGGGTGGGTCAGCCCCAGCATTTT,CASSQVTGVGQPQHF
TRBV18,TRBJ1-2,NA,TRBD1,TGTGCCAGCTCACCACCGTCCGCAGGGGGAGGCTATGGCTACACCTTC,CASSPPSAGGGYGYTF
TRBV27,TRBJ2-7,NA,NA,TGTGCCAGCAGTTTATCCCCCCAAGTTTCGTGGGGCGACGAGCAGTACTTC,CASSLSPQVSWGDEQYF
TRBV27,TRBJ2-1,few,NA,TGTGCCAGCAGTTTATCGAGTAGTTCCTACAATGAGCAGTTCTTC,CASSLSSSSYNEQFF
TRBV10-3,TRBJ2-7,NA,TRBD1,TGTGCCATCAGTGATCGGGACAGGCTTCCCTACGAGCAGTACTTC,CAISDRDRLPYEQYF
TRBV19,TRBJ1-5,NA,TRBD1,TGTGCCAGTAGTAAGGCGGGACAGGGGGCGATGGGCAATCAGCCCCAGCATTTT,CASSKAGQGAMGNQPQHF
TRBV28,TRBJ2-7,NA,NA,TGTGCCAGCAAACCGGGCTCACCCTACGAGCAGTACTTC,CASKPGSPYEQYF
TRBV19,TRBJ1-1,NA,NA,TGTGCCAGTAGTGCCACAGGGAACACTGAAGCTTTCTTT,CASSATGNTEAFF
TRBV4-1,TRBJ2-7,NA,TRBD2,TGCGCCAGCAGCCAAGATCCCTTTGGGGCTAGCGGACGCTACGAGCAGTACTTC,CASSQDPFGASGRYEQYF
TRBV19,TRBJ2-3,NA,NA,TGTGCCAGTAGGGTGCAACAGGGAGTCTGGCCAGATACGCAGTATTTT,CASRVQQGVWPDTQYF
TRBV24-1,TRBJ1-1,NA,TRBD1,TGTGCCACCAGGGTAACAGGGGTACCTGAAGCTTTCTTT,CATRVTGVPEAFF
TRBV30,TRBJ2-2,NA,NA,TGTGCCTGGGACATTGCGAACACCGGGGAGCTGTTTTTT,CAWDIANTGELFF
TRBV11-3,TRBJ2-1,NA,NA,TGTGCCAGCAGTAGCTTGGCCAGCGGATACAATGAGCAGTTCTTC,CASSSLASGYNEQFF
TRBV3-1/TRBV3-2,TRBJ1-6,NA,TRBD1,TGTGCCAGCAGCCCAGGACAGGGACCCAATTCACCCCTCCACTTT,CASSPGQGPNSPLHF
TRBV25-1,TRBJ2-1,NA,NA,TGTGCCAGCAGTGAATTCGGTGCTAACGACAATGAGCAGTTCTTC,CASSEFGANDNEQFF
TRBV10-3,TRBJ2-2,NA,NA,TGTGCCATCAGTGAGTCCGTGGGCTACTCCAACACCGGGGAGCTGTTTTTT,CAISESVGYSNTGELFF